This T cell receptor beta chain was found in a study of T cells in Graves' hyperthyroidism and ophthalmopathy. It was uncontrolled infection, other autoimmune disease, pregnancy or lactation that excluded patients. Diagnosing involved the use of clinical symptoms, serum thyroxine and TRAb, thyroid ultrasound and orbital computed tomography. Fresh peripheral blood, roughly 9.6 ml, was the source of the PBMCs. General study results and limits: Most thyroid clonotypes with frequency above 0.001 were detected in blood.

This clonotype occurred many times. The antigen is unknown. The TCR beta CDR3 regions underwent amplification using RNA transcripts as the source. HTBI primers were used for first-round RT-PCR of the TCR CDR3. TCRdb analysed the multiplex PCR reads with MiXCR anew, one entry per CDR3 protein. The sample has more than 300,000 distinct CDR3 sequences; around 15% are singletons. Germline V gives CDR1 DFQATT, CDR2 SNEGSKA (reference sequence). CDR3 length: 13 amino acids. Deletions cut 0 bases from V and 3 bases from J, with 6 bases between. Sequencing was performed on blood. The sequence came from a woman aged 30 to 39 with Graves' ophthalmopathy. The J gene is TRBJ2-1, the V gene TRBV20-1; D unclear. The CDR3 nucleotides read TGCAGTGCTAGAGACCCAGGCTACAATGAGCAGTTCTTC. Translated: CSARDPGYNEQFF.